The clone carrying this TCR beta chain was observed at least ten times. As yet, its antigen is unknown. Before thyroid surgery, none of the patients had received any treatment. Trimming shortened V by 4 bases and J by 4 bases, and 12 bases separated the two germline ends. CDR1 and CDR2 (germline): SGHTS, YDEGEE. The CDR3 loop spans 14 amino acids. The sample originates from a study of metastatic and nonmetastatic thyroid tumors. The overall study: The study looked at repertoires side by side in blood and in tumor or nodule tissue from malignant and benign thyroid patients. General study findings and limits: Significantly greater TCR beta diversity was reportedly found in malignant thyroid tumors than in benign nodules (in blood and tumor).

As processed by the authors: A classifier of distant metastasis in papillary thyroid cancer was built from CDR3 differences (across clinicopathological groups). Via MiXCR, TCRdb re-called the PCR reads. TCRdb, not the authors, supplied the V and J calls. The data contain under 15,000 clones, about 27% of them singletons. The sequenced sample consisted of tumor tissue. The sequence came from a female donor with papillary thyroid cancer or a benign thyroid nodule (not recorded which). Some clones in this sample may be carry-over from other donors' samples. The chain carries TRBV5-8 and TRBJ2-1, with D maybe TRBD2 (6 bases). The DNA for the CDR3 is TGTGCCAGCAGCGATGCGGGGTGGTACAATGAGCAGTTCTTC. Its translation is CASSDAGWYNEQFF.